The rows below give T cell receptor beta chains drawn from one sample of a study of blood T cells in healthy people across ages. In TCRdb, the 5' RACE reads were re-called with MiXCR into one record per CDR3 protein. The sample consists of approximately 850,000 distinct CDR3 sequences, around 43% of them appearing once. Specimen: blood. The receptors were gathered from a man aged 55 to 69 in good health. The CDR3 runs from the conserved cysteine through the conserved F or W. The order of the fields is clone size, D gene, V gene, J gene, CDR3 DNA, CDR3 protein. The D gene is left open where the match is weak. Where a row states a size, it is once, few, many or the class of an expanded clone; other rows omit it.

clone size: many; D gene: TRBD2; V gene: TRBV29-1; J gene: TRBJ2-5; CDR3 DNA: TGCAGCGTTGAAGAAGGGACTAGCGCAGGGACCCAGTACTTC; CDR3 protein: CSVEEGTSAGTQYF
clone size: few; D gene: .; V gene: TRBV30; J gene: TRBJ2-1; CDR3 DNA: TGTGCCTGGAGTGTACTGAGGCGGAGTGAGCAGTTCTTC; CDR3 protein: CAWSVLRRSEQFF
clone size: once; D gene: .; V gene: TRBV3-1; J gene: TRBJ1-4; CDR3 DNA: TGTGCCAGCAGCCAAGTAGTCGGGACACCGAATGAAAAACTGTTTTTT; CDR3 protein: CASSQVVGTPNEKLFF
clone size: .; D gene: .; V gene: TRBV11-1; J gene: TRBJ2-1; CDR3 DNA: TGTGCCAGCAGTTCAAACAAGTACAATGAGCAGTTCTTC; CDR3 protein: CASSSNKYNEQFF
clone size: .; D gene: .; V gene: TRBV4-3; J gene: TRBJ1-3; CDR3 DNA: TGCGCCAGCAGCCAAGAGAGGGGTGACACCATATATTTT; CDR3 protein: CASSQERGDTIYF
clone size: .; D gene: .; V gene: TRBV9; J gene: TRBJ2-2; CDR3 DNA: TGTGCCAGCAGCGTGAGGAGCACGAACACCGGGGAGCTGTTTTTT; CDR3 protein: CASSVRSTNTGELFF
clone size: .; D gene: TRBD2; V gene: TRBV20-1; J gene: TRBJ2-3; CDR3 DNA: TGCAGTGCTGTTTCACCTAGCGGCCTTAGCACAGATACGCAGTATTTT; CDR3 protein: CSAVSPSGLSTDTQYF
clone size: few; D gene: .; V gene: TRBV30; J gene: TRBJ1-5; CDR3 DNA: TGTGCCTGGAGCATCGCCGGGGGCTCTGGCAATCAGCCCCAGCATTTT; CDR3 protein: CAWSIAGGSGNQPQHF
clone size: .; D gene: .; V gene: TRBV5-1; J gene: TRBJ2-5; CDR3 DNA: TGCGCCAGCAGCTTGACCGGGAAGGAGACCCAGTACTTC; CDR3 protein: CASSLTGKETQYF
clone size: few; D gene: .; V gene: TRBV7-8; J gene: TRBJ1-5; CDR3 DNA: TGTGCCAGCAGCTCGTACCCGGGGGTAATGAATCAGCCCCAGCATTTT; CDR3 protein: CASSSYPGVMNQPQHF
clone size: .; D gene: .; V gene: TRBV28; J gene: TRBJ2-3; CDR3 DNA: TGTGCCAGCAGTCTTTCGGGCCTCACAGATACGCAGTATTTT; CDR3 protein: CASSLSGLTDTQYF
clone size: many; D gene: TRBD2; V gene: TRBV18; J gene: TRBJ2-3; CDR3 DNA: TGTGCCAGCTCACCCGGACTAGCGGGGAGCACAGATACGCAGTATTTT; CDR3 protein: CASSPGLAGSTDTQYF
clone size: few; D gene: .; V gene: TRBV7-2; J gene: TRBJ2-3; CDR3 DNA: TGTGCCAGCAGCTTGAAGATTCTCGGGGATACGCAGTATTTT; CDR3 protein: CASSLKILGDTQYF
clone size: .; D gene: .; V gene: TRBV21-1; J gene: TRBJ2-7; CDR3 DNA: TGTGCCAGCAGCGAGTCAGGCGGACCCCTGGGCGAGCAGTACTTC; CDR3 protein: CASSESGGPLGEQYF
clone size: few; D gene: .; V gene: TRBV5-6; J gene: TRBJ2-1; CDR3 DNA: TGTGCCAGCAGCTCAGTATATCACAATGAGCAGTTCTTC; CDR3 protein: CASSSVYHNEQFF
clone size: once; D gene: TRBD1; V gene: TRBV10-3; J gene: TRBJ2-7; CDR3 DNA: TGTGCCATCAGTGAGTGGACAGGGCGCAACATGGGGAATGAGCAGTACTTC; CDR3 protein: CAISEWTGRNMGNEQYF
clone size: .; D gene: TRBD2; V gene: TRBV14; J gene: TRBJ2-1; CDR3 DNA: TGTGCCGGCAGCCTACTAGCGGGGGGGCGCAATGAGCAGTTCTTC; CDR3 protein: CAGSLLAGGRNEQFF
clone size: .; D gene: .; V gene: TRBV6-5; J gene: TRBJ1-2; CDR3 DNA: TGTGCCAGCATGCGGAACTATGGCTACACCTTC; CDR3 protein: CASMRNYGYTF
clone size: .; D gene: TRBD1; V gene: TRBV25-1; J gene: TRBJ2-2; CDR3 DNA: TGTGCCAGTCGGGACAGGGGAGACACCGGGGAGCTGTTTTTT; CDR3 protein: CASRDRGDTGELFF
clone size: .; D gene: TRBD1; V gene: TRBV6-5; J gene: TRBJ1-6; CDR3 DNA: TGTGCCAGCAGTTACTCGAACCAGGGGGATTCACCCCTCCACTTT; CDR3 protein: CASSYSNQGDSPLHF